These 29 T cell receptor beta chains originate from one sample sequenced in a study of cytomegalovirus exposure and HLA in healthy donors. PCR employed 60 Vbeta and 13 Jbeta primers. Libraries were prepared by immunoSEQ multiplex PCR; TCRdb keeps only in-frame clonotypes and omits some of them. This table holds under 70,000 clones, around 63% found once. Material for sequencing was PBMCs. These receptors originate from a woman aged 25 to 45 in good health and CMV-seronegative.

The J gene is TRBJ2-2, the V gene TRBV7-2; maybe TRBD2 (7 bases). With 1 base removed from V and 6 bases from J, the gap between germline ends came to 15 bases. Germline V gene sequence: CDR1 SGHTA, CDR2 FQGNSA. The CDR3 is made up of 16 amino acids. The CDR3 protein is CASSLGGGASAGELFF. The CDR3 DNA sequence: TGTGCCAGCAGCTTAGGGGGGGGCGCCTCAGCCGGGGAGCTGTTTTTT.

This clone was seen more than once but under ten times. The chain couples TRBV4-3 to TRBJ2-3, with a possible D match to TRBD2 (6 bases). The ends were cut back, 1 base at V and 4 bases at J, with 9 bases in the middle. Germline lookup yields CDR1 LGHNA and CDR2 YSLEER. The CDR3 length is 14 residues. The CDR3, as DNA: TGCGCCAGCAGCCAAGTCGGGACTGCAGATACGCAGTATTTT. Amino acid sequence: CASSQVGTADTQYF.

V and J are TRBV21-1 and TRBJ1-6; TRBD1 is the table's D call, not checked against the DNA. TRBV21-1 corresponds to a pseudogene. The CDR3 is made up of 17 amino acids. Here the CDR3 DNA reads TGTGCCAGCAGCAAAGAACAGGGACAGCACTATAATTCACCCCTCCACTTT. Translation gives CASSKEQGQHYNSPLHF.

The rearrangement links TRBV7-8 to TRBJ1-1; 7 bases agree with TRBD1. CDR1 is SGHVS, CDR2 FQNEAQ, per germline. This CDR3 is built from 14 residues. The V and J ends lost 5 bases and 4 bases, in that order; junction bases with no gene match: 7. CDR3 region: CASSTYTGATEAFF. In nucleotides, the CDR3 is TGTGCCAGCAGCACCTACACAGGGGCCACTGAAGCTTTCTTT. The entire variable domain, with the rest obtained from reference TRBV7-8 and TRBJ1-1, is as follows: GAGVSQSPRYKVAKRGQDVALRCDPISGHVSLFWYQQALGQGPEFLTYFQNEAQLDKSGLPSDRFFAERPEGSVSTLKIQRTQQEDSAVYLCASSTYTGATEAFFGQGTRLTVV.

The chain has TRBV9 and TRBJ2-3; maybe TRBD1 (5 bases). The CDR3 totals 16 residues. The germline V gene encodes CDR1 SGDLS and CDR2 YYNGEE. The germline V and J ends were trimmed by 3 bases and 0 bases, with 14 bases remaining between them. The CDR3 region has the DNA TGTGCCAGCAGCGGACCGACAGCCACCAGCACAGATACGCAGTATTTT. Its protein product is CASSGPTATSTDTQYF.

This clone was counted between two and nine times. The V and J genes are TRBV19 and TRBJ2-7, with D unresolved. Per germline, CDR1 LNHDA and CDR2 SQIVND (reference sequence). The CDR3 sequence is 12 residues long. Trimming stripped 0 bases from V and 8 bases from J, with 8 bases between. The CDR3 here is CASSIERKKQYF. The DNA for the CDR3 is TGTGCCAGTAGTATAGAGAGAAAGAAGCAGTACTTC.

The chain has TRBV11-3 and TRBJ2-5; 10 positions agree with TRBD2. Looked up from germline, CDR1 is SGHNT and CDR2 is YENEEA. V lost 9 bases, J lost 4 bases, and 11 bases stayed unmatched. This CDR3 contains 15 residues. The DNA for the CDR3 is TGTGCCAGTGGAGAGCGGGGGGGCCACGTAGAGACCCAGTACTTC. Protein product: CASGERGGHVETQYF.

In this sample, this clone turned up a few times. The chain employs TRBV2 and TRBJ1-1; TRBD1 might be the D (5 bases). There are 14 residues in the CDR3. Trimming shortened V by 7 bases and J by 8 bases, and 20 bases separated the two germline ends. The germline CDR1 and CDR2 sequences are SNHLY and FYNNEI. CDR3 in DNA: TGTGCCAGCACCAGCATATATTCGCAGGGAGAAGCTTTCTTT. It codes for CASTSIYSQGEAFF.

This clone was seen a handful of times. In nucleotides, the CDR3 is TGCGCCAGCAGCCAAGATTTACCCAGGGACAGGGGGAACACTGAAGCTTTCTTT. Protein sequence: CASSQDLPRDRGNTEAFF. This chain joins TRBV4-3 and TRBJ1-1; TRBD1 matches at 10 bases. Germline V gives CDR1 LGHNA, CDR2 YSLEER. The CDR3 length is 18 residues. Germline trimming cut 0 bases from V and 1 base from J; bases unmatched to any gene: 8.

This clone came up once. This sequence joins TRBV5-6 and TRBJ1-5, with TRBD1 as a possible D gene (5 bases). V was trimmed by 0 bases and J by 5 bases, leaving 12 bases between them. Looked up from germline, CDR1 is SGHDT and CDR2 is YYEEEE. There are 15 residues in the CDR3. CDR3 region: CASSLAGRGYQPQHF. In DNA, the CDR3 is TGTGCCAGCAGCTTGGCCGGGAGGGGATATCAGCCCCAGCATTTT.

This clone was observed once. The CDR3 spells CASSEAGTGYGYTF. CDR3 nucleotides: TGTGCCAGCAGCGAAGCCGGAACAGGATATGGCTACACCTTC. The chain employs TRBV11-3 and TRBJ1-2; maybe TRBD1 (5 bases). The length of the CDR3 is 14 residues. Germline V gene data show CDR1 as SGHNT and CDR2 as YENEEA. Trimming pared 5 bases from V and 5 bases from J, leaving 15 bases between.

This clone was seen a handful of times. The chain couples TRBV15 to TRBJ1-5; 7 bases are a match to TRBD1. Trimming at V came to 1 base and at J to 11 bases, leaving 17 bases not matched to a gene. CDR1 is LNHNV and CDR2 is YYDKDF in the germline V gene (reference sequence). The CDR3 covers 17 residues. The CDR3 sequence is CATSRVLGTAEKKAQHF. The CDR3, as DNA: TGTGCCACCAGCAGAGTTTTAGGGACAGCCGAGAAAAAGGCCCAGCATTTT.

Written as DNA, the CDR3 is TGTGCCAGCAACTCGGGGGGTCCAGAGACCCAGTACTTC. It specifies CASNSGGPETQYF. The rearrangement uses TRBV7-9 and TRBJ2-5, with 7 bases identical to TRBD2. This CDR3 comprises 13 residues. Germline assignment: CDR1 SEHNR and CDR2 FQNEAQ (reference sequence). The V and J ends lost 7 bases and 4 bases, in that order; junction bases with no gene match: 6.

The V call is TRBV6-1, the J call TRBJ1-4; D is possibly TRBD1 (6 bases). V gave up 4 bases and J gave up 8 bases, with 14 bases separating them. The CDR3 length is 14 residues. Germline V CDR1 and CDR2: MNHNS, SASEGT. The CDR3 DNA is TGTGCCAGCAGTGCGACACACACAGGGGAAAAACTGTTTTTT. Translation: CASSATHTGEKLFF.

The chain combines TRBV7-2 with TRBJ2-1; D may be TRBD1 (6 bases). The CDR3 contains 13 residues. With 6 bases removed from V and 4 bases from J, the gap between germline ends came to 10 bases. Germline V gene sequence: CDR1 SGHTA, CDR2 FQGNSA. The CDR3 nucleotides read TGTGCCAGCAGGGGGGCAGTGTACAATGAGCAGTTCTTC. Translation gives CASRGAVYNEQFF.

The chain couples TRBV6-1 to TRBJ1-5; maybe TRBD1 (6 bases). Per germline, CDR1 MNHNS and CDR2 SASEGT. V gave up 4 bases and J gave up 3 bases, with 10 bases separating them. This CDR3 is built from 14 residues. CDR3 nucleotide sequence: TGTGCCAGCAGTGCAACAGGGACCAATCAGCCCCAGCATTTT. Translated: CASSATGTNQPQHF.

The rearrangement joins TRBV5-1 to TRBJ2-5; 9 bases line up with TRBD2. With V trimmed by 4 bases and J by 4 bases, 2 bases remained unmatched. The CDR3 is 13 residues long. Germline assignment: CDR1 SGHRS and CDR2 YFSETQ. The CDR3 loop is CASSVSGGETQYF. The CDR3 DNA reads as TGCGCCAGCAGCGTTAGCGGGGGAGAGACCCAGTACTTC.

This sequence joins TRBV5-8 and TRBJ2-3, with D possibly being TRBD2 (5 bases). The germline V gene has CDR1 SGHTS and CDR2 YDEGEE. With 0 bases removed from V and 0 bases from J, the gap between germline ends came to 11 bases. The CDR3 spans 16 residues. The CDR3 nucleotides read TGTGCCAGCAGCTTGGCGGCGCGGGTGAGCACAGATACGCAGTATTTT. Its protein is CASSLAARVSTDTQYF.

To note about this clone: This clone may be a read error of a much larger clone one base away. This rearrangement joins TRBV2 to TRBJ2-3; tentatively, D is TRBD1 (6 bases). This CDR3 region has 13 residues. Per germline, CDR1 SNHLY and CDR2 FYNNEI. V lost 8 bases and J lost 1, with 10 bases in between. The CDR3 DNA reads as TGTGCCAGCGCACAGGGAGGCACAGATACGCAGTATTTT. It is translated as CASAQGGTDTQYF. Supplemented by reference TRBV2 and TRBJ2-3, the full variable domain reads EPEVTQTPSHQVTQMGQEVILRCVPISNHLYFYWYRQILGQKVEFLVSFYNNEISEKSEIFDDQFSVERPDGSNFTLKIRSTKLEDSAMYFCASAQGGTDTQYFGPGTRLTVL.

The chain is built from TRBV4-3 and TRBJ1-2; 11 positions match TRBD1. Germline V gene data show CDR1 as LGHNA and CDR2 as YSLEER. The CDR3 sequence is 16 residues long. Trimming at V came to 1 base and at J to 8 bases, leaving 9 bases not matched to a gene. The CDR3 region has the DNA TGCGCCAGCAGCCAAGGACGCGGACAGGGGGCGGAAGGCTACACCTTC. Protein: CASSQGRGQGAEGYTF.

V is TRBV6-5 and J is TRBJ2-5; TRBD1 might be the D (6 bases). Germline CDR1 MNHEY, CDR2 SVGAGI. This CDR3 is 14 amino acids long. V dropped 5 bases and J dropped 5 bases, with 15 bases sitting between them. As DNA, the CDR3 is TGTGCCAGCAGTGAGACAGGTCAGGGGGAGACCCAGTACTTC. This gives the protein CASSETGQGETQYF.

The CDR3 sequence: CASSYGQGVYGYTF. CDR3 coding DNA: TGTGCCAGCAGTTACGGACAGGGTGTCTATGGCTACACCTTC. V gene TRBV6-5 combines with J gene TRBJ1-2; 8 bases line up with TRBD1. This CDR3 spans 14 amino acids. From germline, CDR1 is MNHEY and CDR2 SVGAGI. J lost 4 bases, V lost 2 bases, and 3 bases had no gene match.

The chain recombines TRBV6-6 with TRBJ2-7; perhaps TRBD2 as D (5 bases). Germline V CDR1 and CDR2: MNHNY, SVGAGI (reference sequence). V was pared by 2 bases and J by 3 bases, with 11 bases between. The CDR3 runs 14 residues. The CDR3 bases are TGTGCCAGCAGTTACAGCGAGACTAACTACGAGCAGTACTTC. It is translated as CASSYSETNYEQYF.

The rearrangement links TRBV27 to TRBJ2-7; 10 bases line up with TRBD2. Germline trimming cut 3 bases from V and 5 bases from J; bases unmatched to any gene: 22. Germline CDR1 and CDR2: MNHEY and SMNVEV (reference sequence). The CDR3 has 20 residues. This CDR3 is CASSFGFLAGLSGGIHEQYF. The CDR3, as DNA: TGTGCCAGCAGTTTCGGATTTTTGGCTGGCCTTAGCGGGGGGATCCACGAGCAGTACTTC.

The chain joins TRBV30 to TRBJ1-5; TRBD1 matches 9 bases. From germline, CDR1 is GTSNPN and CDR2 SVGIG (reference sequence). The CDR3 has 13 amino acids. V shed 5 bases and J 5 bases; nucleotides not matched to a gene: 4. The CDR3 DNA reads TGTGCCTGGGCAGACAGGGGGGATCAGCCCCAGCATTTT. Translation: CAWADRGDQPQHF.

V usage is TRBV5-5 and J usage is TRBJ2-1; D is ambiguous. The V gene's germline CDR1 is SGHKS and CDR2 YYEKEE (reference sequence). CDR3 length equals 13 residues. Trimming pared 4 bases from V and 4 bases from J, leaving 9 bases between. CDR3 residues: CASSPGLYNEQFF. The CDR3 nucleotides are TGTGCCAGCAGCCCCGGGTTATACAATGAGCAGTTCTTC.

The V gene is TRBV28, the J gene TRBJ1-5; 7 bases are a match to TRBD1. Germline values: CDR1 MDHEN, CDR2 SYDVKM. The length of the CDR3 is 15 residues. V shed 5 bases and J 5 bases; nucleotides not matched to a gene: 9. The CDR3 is CASSNTGVSDQPQHF. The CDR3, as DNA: TGTGCCAGCAGTAATACAGGGGTAAGTGATCAGCCCCAGCATTTT. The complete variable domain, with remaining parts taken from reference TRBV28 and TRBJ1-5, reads DVKVTQSSRYLVKRTGEKVFLECVQDMDHENMFWYRQDPGLGLRLIYFSYDVKMKEKGDIPEGYSVSREKKERFSLILESASTNQTSMYLCASSNTGVSDQPQHFGDGTRLSIL.

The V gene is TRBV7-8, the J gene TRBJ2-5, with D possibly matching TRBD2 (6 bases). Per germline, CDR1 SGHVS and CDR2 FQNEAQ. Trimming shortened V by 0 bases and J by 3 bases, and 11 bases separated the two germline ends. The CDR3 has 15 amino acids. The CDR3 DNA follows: TGTGCCAGCAGCTTAGCGCGGGGCAGAGAAGAGACCCAGTACTTC. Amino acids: CASSLARGREETQYF.

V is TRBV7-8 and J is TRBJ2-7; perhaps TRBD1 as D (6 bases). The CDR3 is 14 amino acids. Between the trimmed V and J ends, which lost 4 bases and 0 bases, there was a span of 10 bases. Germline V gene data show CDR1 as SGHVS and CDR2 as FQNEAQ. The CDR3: CASSSRDTSYEQYF. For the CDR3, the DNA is TGTGCCAGCAGCTCCCGGGACACCTCCTACGAGCAGTACTTC. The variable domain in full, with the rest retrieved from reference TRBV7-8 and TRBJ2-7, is GAGVSQSPRYKVAKRGQDVALRCDPISGHVSLFWYQQALGQGPEFLTYFQNEAQLDKSGLPSDRFFAERPEGSVSTLKIQRTQQEDSAVYLCASSSRDTSYEQYFGPGTRLTVT.